A selection of T cell receptor beta chains follows, all from one sample in a study of shared clonotypes between healthy human individuals. TCRdb's table, derived via immunoSEQ multiplex PCR, lists solely in-frame clones and lacks some. The sample holds about 2.2 million clones, 85% to 95% seen once. The sample was naive CD8+ T cells from PBMCs. The receptor source for this set is a young man in good health. Some clones in this sample may be carry-over from other donors' samples. Both conserved end residues are part of each CDR3. D genes are given only for firm matches. Expanded clones get a size class; other rows say once, few or many, or leave the size out.

TRBJ2-1 | TRBD2 | once | TRBV4-3 | CASSQDWGGSYNEQFF | TGCGCCAGCAGCCAAGATTGGGGGGGCTCCTACAATGAGCAGTTCTTC
TRBJ2-7 | . | . | TRBV6-5 | CASSYSINAEQYF | TGTGCCAGCAGTTACTCGATAAACGCTGAGCAGTACTTC
TRBJ2-3 | TRBD2 | . | TRBV7-9 | CASSINFEREVNTQYF | TGTGCCAGCAGCATCAACTTCGAGCGGGAGGTAAATACGCAGTATTTT
TRBJ2-7 | TRBD1 | . | TRBV27 | CASRTGTNEQYF | TGTGCCAGCAGGACAGGGACGAACGAGCAGTACTTC
TRBJ2-3 | . | . | TRBV4-1 | CASSQDRSGADTQYF | TGCGCCAGCAGCCAAGATAGGAGTGGTGCAGATACGCAGTATTTT
TRBJ2-1 | . | . | TRBV27 | CASSLSDFSSYNEQFF | TGTGCCAGCAGTTTAAGCGACTTTAGCTCCTACAATGAGCAGTTCTTC
TRBJ2-7 | . | . | TRBV7-9 | CASSLQGGAEQYF | TGTGCCAGCAGCTTACAGGGGGGCGCAGAGCAGTACTTC
TRBJ2-1 | TRBD2 | . | TRBV7-9 | CASSSLIAGRSYNEQFF | TGTGCCAGCAGCTCGCTAATAGCGGGCCGCTCTTACAATGAGCAGTTCTTC
TRBJ2-4 | . | . | TRBV28 | CASSLSGPGGIQYF | TGTGCCAGCAGTTTATCTGGCCCAGGCGGGATTCAGTACTTC
TRBJ1-5 | . | . | TRBV29-1 | CSVGWANQPQHF | TGCAGCGTTGGTTGGGCCAATCAGCCCCAGCATTTT
TRBJ2-1 | . | . | TRBV9 | CASSVEGLPYNEQFF | TGTGCCAGCAGCGTAGAAGGGTTACCCTACAATGAGCAGTTCTTC
TRBJ2-7 | . | . | TRBV6-5 | CASSYSISFYEQYF | TGTGCCAGCAGTTACTCGATATCCTTCTACGAGCAGTACTTC
TRBJ2-4 | TRBD1 | . | TRBV2 | CASSSGQGGLGVKNIQYF | TGTGCCAGCAGTTCGGGACAGGGGGGCCTCGGGGTCAAAAACATTCAGTACTTC
TRBJ2-3 | . | . | TRBV27 | CASSLLALARGTDTQYF | TGTGCCAGCAGTTTACTCGCTCTAGCGAGAGGCACAGATACGCAGTATTTT
TRBJ2-3 | . | . | TRBV7-2 | CASSNRDQSTDTQYF | TGTGCCAGCAGCAACCGGGACCAGTCCACAGATACGCAGTATTTT
TRBJ2-5 | TRBD2 | . | TRBV5-6 | CASSLGSGRAFLETQYF | TGTGCCAGCAGCTTGGGTAGCGGGAGGGCCTTTCTGGAGACCCAGTACTTC
TRBJ2-1 | . | . | TRBV6-5 | CASSYFSSYNEQFF | TGTGCCAGCAGTTACTTCAGTTCCTACAATGAGCAGTTCTTC
TRBJ2-3 | . | . | TRBV5-1 | CASSWGSPDTQYF | TGCGCCAGCAGCTGGGGTAGCCCAGATACGCAGTATTTT
TRBJ2-1 | . | once | TRBV29-1 | CSAEGVSYNEQFF | TGCAGCGCTGAAGGTGTCTCCTACAATGAGCAGTTCTTC
TRBJ2-1 | . | . | TRBV29-1 | CSVVGVDSGDEQFF | TGCAGCGTTGTGGGGGTGGATTCTGGCGATGAGCAGTTCTTC
TRBJ2-2 | . | . | TRBV28 | CASSFRVSGTGELFF | TGTGCCAGCAGTTTTCGGGTTAGCGGCACCGGGGAGCTGTTTTTT
TRBJ2-7 | . | . | TRBV12-5 | CASSLGPSYEQYF | TGTGCTAGTAGTTTGGGCCCCTCCTACGAGCAGTACTTC
TRBJ2-1 | . | . | TRBV27 | CASRLSGAPYNEQFF | TGTGCCAGCAGGCTGTCGGGAGCCCCCTACAATGAGCAGTTCTTC
TRBJ2-1 | TRBD2 | . | TRBV19 | CASSIDGYPGLAGGISSYNEQFF | TGTGCCAGTAGTATAGACGGTTACCCGGGACTAGCGGGAGGTATAAGCTCCTACAATGAGCAGTTCTTC
TRBJ2-2 | . | . | TRBV11-3 | CASSTYQGHGELFF | TGTGCCAGCAGCACTTACCAGGGGCACGGGGAGCTGTTTTTT
TRBJ2-7 | TRBD1 | . | TRBV9 | CASSVGGTGSYEQYF | TGTGCCAGCAGCGTAGGAGGGACAGGGTCCTACGAGCAGTACTTC
TRBJ2-7 | . | . | TRBV19 | CASSQGSNSYEQYF | TGTGCCAGTAGTCAGGGTAGCAACTCCTACGAGCAGTACTTC
TRBJ1-1 | . | . | TRBV7-9 | CASRSGDSGTEAFF | TGTGCCAGCAGATCCGGGGACTCGGGCACTGAAGCTTTCTTT
TRBJ2-5 | TRBD1 | . | TRBV11-2 | CASSEGAGAQETQYF | TGTGCCAGCAGCGAGGGGGCAGGGGCCCAAGAGACCCAGTACTTC
TRBJ2-7 | . | . | TRBV12-2 | CASRLVPAPVCSYEQYF | TGTGCAAGTCGCTTAGTTCCGGCTCCTGTCTGCTCCTACGAGCAGTACTTC
TRBJ1-1 | TRBD1 | . | TRBV18 | CASSPVGTVNTEAFF | TGTGCCAGCTCACCAGTCGGGACAGTCAACACTGAAGCTTTCTTT
TRBJ2-1 | TRBD2 | . | TRBV5-1 | CASRGSGIYEQFF | TGCGCCAGCAGGGGTAGCGGGATATATGAGCAGTTCTTC
TRBJ1-5 | . | . | TRBV19 | CASREGNQPQHF | TGTGCCAGCCGGGAGGGCAATCAGCCCCAGCATTTT
TRBJ2-7 | TRBD2 | . | TRBV6-1 | CASTLAYEQYF | TGTGCCAGCACACTAGCGTACGAGCAGTACTTC
TRBJ2-1 | TRBD2 | . | TRBV7-8 | CASSLAKVAGTPEQFF | TGTGCCAGCAGCTTAGCGAAGGTAGCGGGAACGCCCGAGCAGTTCTTC
TRBJ1-2 | . | . | TRBV4-1 | CASSQDPSGLGGYTF | TGCGCCAGCAGCCAAGACCCGTCAGGGTTGGGTGGCTACACCTTC
TRBJ2-1 | . | . | TRBV6-1 | CASSEGKLNNEQFF | TGTGCCAGCAGTGAAGGAAAGTTAAACAATGAGCAGTTCTTC
TRBJ1-5 | . | . | TRBV4-1 | CASSRFREVNQPQHF | TGCGCCAGCAGCCGGTTTCGGGAGGTGAATCAGCCCCAGCATTTT